These 27 T cell receptor beta chains were all obtained from the same sample, sequenced in a study of shared clonotypes between healthy human individuals. Some clones are missing from TCRdb's copy, which holds only in-frame ones; the method was immunoSEQ multiplex PCR. The sample holds a few hundred thousand clones, about 80% seen once. The sequencing input was PBMCs. These receptors originate from a woman in her forties in good health. Some clones in this sample may be carry-over from other donors' samples.

The chain recombines TRBV28 with TRBJ2-1; 7 nucleotides match TRBD2. The CDR3 runs 11 residues. Germline CDR1 is MDHEN and CDR2 is SYDVKM. Losses at the gene ends were 2 bases for V and 13 bases for J; bases not matched to a gene: 2. The CDR3 loop reads CASSLAGVQFF. Written as DNA, the CDR3 is TGTGCCAGCAGTTTAGCGGGAGTCCAGTTCTTC.

The CDR3 loop is CASSSRDSRPYNEQFF. As DNA, the CDR3 is TGTGCCAGCAGCTCCCGGGACTCCAGACCCTACAATGAGCAGTTCTTC. The chain is built from TRBV13 and TRBJ2-1; D perhaps matches TRBD2 (6 bases). CDR1 and CDR2 (germline): PRHDT, FYEKMQ (reference sequence). Trimming took 4 bases from V and 2 from J, leaving 15 bases between them. The CDR3 is 16 residues long.

The CDR3 loop reads CSGGGTNEQFF. CDR3 bases: TGCAGTGGGGGCGGGACCAATGAGCAGTTCTTC. V usage is TRBV20-1 and J usage is TRBJ2-1, with a weak D call TRBD2 (6 bases). V was clipped by 7 bases and J by 6 bases, with 10 bases between them. CDR1 is DFQATT and CDR2 is SNEGSKA in the germline V gene (reference sequence). The CDR3 sequence is 11 residues long.

The table lists this clone with a count of one. This chain connects TRBV30 to TRBJ1-4; D possibly corresponds to TRBD1 (6 bases). The germline V gene has CDR1 GTSNPN and CDR2 SVGIG (reference sequence). Trimming took 8 bases from V and 3 from J, leaving 22 bases between them. CDR3 length: 16 residues. In DNA form, the CDR3 reads TGTGCCAGTAGCACACCAGGGGCCAGGGCTAATGAAAAACTGTTTTTT. Translated, it gives CASSTPGARANEKLFF. The full variable domain, completed using reference TRBV30 and TRBJ1-4, is SQTIHQWPATLVQPVGSPLSLECTVEGTSNPNLYWYRQAAGRGLQLLFYSVGIGQISSEVPQNLSASRPQDRQFILSSKKLLLSDSGFYLCASSTPGARANEKLFFGSGTQLSVL.

V usage is TRBV7-9 and J usage is TRBJ2-1, with 13 bases matching TRBD2. Germline CDR1 is SEHNR and CDR2 is FQNEAQ (reference sequence). V lost 5 bases and J lost 9; bases outside the gene matches: 10. The CDR3 spans 16 residues. The CDR3 DNA reads as TGTGCCAGCAGCAGTCGACTAGCGGGAGGTCTCGGTGAGCAGTTCTTC. It is translated as CASSSRLAGGLGEQFF.

The rearrangement links TRBV4-2 to TRBJ2-3; D uncertain. The V and J ends lost 2 bases and 2 bases respectively, with 8 bases between them. CDR3 length: 14 residues. Germline V CDR1 and CDR2: LGHNA, YNFKEQ. CDR3 coding DNA: TGTGCCAGCAGCCAACAAGGGTACACAGATACGCAGTATTTT. This sequence encodes CASSQQGYTDTQYF.

This clone has just one count. A read error is the likely source, as a far larger clone sits one nucleotide away. The rearrangement links TRBV4-1 to TRBJ2-7; possibly TRBD2 for D (6 bases). Trimming stripped 4 bases from V and 4 bases from J, with 11 bases between. The CDR3 totals 13 residues. Germline values: CDR1 MGHRA, CDR2 YSYEKL. CDR3 loop: CASSRLVGYEQYF. CDR3 sequence (DNA): TGCGCCAGCAGCCGACTAGTGGGGTACGAGCAGTACTTC.

The chain combines TRBV15 with TRBJ2-2, with D possibly being TRBD1 (6 bases). V was shortened by 5 bases and J by 9 bases, with 19 bases between the two germline ends. Germline assignment: CDR1 LNHNV and CDR2 YYDKDF (reference sequence). The CDR3 has 15 residues. CDR3 bases: TGTGCCACCAGCGAGACCACAGGGTCGTGGCGGGAGCTGTTTTTT. Protein sequence: CATSETTGSWRELFF.

V gene TRBV25-1 combines with J gene TRBJ2-3; D uncertain. Germline V lookup: CDR1 MGHDK, CDR2 SYGVNS. Between the trimmed V and J ends, which lost 4 bases and 2 bases, there was a span of 7 bases. This CDR3 comprises 13 residues. The CDR3 here is CASSVANTDTQYF. The CDR3 DNA is TGTGCCAGCAGTGTAGCAAACACAGATACGCAGTATTTT.

The rearrangement joins TRBV25-1 to TRBJ2-6; the D gene could be TRBD1 or TRBD2 (5 bases each). The V gene's germline CDR1 is MGHDK and CDR2 SYGVNS. CDR3 length equals 17 residues. V dropped 6 bases and J dropped 5 bases, with 20 bases sitting between them. DNA of the CDR3: TGTGCCAGCAGGGGAACCGCTGGGACCGGGTGGGCCAACGTCCTGACTTTC. This gives the protein CASRGTAGTGWANVLTF.

A few counts support this clone. This chain connects TRBV5-1 to TRBJ2-5; D gene unclear. Germline CDR1 reads SGHRS; CDR2 reads YFSETQ. This CDR3 has 14 residues. V was shortened by 5 bases and J by 3 bases, with 14 bases between the two germline ends. The CDR3 spells CASRLGPGEETQYF. The CDR3, as DNA: TGCGCCAGCAGACTTGGCCCGGGCGAAGAGACCCAGTACTTC.

The chain recombines TRBV10-3 with TRBJ2-6; 8 bases match TRBD1. J was trimmed by 4 bases and V by 0 bases; bases with no gene match: 14. This CDR3 contains 20 residues. The germline CDR1 and CDR2 sequences are ENHRY and SYGVKD. The CDR3 spells CAISESVLRQGASGANVLTF. CDR3 nucleotides: TGTGCCATCAGTGAGTCGGTTTTAAGGCAGGGGGCCTCCGGGGCCAACGTCCTGACTTTC.

Concerning this clone itself: This sequence may be a read error, since a much larger clone differs from it by one base. The chain combines TRBV6-1 with TRBJ1-1; D perhaps matches TRBD1 (6 bases). The V gene's germline CDR1 is MNHNS and CDR2 SASEGT. The CDR3 spans 14 residues. With 6 bases removed from V and 3 bases from J, the gap between germline ends came to 14 bases. CDR3 residues: CASRGADSYTEAFF. The CDR3 nucleotides read TGTGCCAGCAGGGGAGCGGACAGCTACACTGAAGCTTTCTTT.

Only a few counts were recorded for this clone. This chain links TRBV5-1 with TRBJ2-2, with a possible D match to TRBD1 (5 bases). There are 14 residues in the CDR3. The germline V and J ends were trimmed by 5 bases and 10 bases, with 18 bases remaining between them. Germline lookup yields CDR1 SGHRS and CDR2 YFSETQ. Here the CDR3 reads CASSWGQPSEELFF. CDR3 coding DNA: TGCGCCAGCAGTTGGGGCCAACCATCCGAGGAGCTGTTTTTT.

This clone was detected once. This chain uses TRBV4-3 with TRBJ1-2, with D possibly being TRBD1 (5 bases). The CDR3 is 13 residues long. V gave up 2 bases and J gave up 7 bases, with 11 bases separating them. Germline loops: CDR1 LGHNA, CDR2 YSLEER. CDR3 bases: TGCGCCAGCAGCCAACAGGGAGTAAGTGGCTACACCTTC. It yields the protein CASSQQGVSGYTF.

The J gene is TRBJ1-1, the V gene TRBV7-3; D gene ambiguous. Trimming cost V 0 bases and J 3 bases, with 5 bases left between them. The CDR3 contains 13 residues. Germline V gives CDR1 SGHTA, CDR2 FQGTGA. CDR3 DNA sequence: TGTGCCAGCAGCTTAACATTCGACACTGAAGCTTTCTTT. It codes for CASSLTFDTEAFF.

J is TRBJ2-1 and V is TRBV14; 8 bases are a match to TRBD2. The germline CDR1 and CDR2 sequences are SGHDN and FVKESK. CDR3 length: 15 residues. The trim removed 6 bases at V and 3 bases at J, leaving 7 bases unmatched. CDR3 residues: CASSPFGRGYNEQFF. The CDR3 DNA sequence: TGTGCCAGCAGTCCTTTCGGGAGGGGCTACAATGAGCAGTTCTTC.

The rearrangement uses TRBV5-1 and TRBJ1-1; D perhaps matches TRBD1 (6 bases). Germline CDR1 and CDR2: SGHRS and YFSETQ. Trimming removed 4 bases at V and 0 bases at J, with 13 bases between. This CDR3 contains 15 residues. In DNA, the CDR3 is TGCGCCAGCAGCCCGGGACAACAAATGAACACTGAAGCTTTCTTT. Encoded protein: CASSPGQQMNTEAFF.

This chain links TRBV5-4 with TRBJ1-2, with D unclear. CDR1 and CDR2 (germline): SGHNT, YYREEE (reference sequence). The CDR3 totals 14 residues. The V and J ends lost 5 bases and 4 bases respectively, with 15 bases between them. In nucleotides, the CDR3 is TGTGCCAGCAGGGGAAATCAGGACGTCTATGGCTACACCTTC. This translates into CASRGNQDVYGYTF.

The V call is TRBV27, the J call TRBJ2-5, with 12 bases matching TRBD2. The CDR3 extends over 14 amino acids. The V gene end was trimmed by 4 bases and the J gene end by 4 bases; junction bases not matched to a gene: 1. CDR1 MNHEY and CDR2 SMNVEV come from the germline V gene (reference sequence). CDR3 amino acids: CASSSGLAGETQYF. The CDR3 DNA reads as TGTGCCAGCAGTTCGGGACTAGCGGGAGAGACCCAGTACTTC.

The genes are TRBV5-1 and TRBJ1-2; 11 bases align to TRBD1. The CDR3 spans 15 residues. The J segment lost 3 bases and the V segment lost 4 bases, leaving 5 bases of the junction unmatched. Looked up from germline, CDR1 is SGHRS and CDR2 is YFSETQ. Here the CDR3 DNA reads TGCGCCAGCAGCGACCGGGACAGGGGGGACTATGGCTACACCTTC. Its translation is CASSDRDRGDYGYTF.

The chain links TRBV4-1 to TRBJ2-7, with D perhaps matching TRBD1 (6 bases). This CDR3 has 15 amino acids. Germline V gene sequence: CDR1 MGHRA, CDR2 YSYEKL. Trimming cost V 2 bases and J 3 bases, with 14 bases left between them. The CDR3, as DNA: TGCGCCAGCAGCCAATATTGGGGGCCCAACTACGAGCAGTACTTC. It codes for CASSQYWGPNYEQYF.

This clone occurred once. Since a far larger clone is one base different, this is likely a read error. The chain combines TRBV30 with TRBJ1-3, with D possibly TRBD1 on 6 matching bases. Trimming removed 2 bases at V and 1 base at J, with 12 bases between. From germline, CDR1 is GTSNPN and CDR2 SVGIG (reference sequence). This CDR3 is 15 amino acids long. The CDR3 is CAWSTDRHSGNTIYF. CDR3 bases: TGTGCCTGGAGTACGGACAGACATTCTGGAAACACCATATATTTT.

V and J are TRBV12-5 and TRBJ1-5, with D possibly being TRBD1 (6 bases). The CDR3 has 10 amino acids. Germline V gene lookup returns CDR1 LGHNT and CDR2 FRNRAP. In DNA form, the CDR3 reads TGTCCCAGGGGTTGTCAGCCCCAGCATTTT. Translation gives CPRGCQPQHF.

This clone was found once. The chain combines TRBV7-9 with TRBJ2-7; TRBD1 or TRBD2 may be the D gene (6 bases each). This CDR3 is built from 14 residues. V gave up 2 bases and J gave up 3 bases, with 11 bases separating them. The V gene's germline CDR1 is SEHNR and CDR2 FQNEAQ (reference sequence). The CDR3 sequence: CASSLPGAVYEQYF. The CDR3 nucleotides read TGTGCCAGCAGCTTACCGGGGGCTGTCTACGAGCAGTACTTC.

The chain carries TRBV28 and TRBJ2-7, with 9 bases aligning to TRBD2. From germline, CDR1 is MDHEN and CDR2 SYDVKM. This CDR3 is 15 amino acids long. Trimming at V came to 5 bases and at J to 2 bases, leaving 7 bases not matched to a gene. The CDR3 bases are TGTGCCAGCAGTGGGTTGACTAGCGGAACCTACGAGCAGTACTTC. This encodes CASSGLTSGTYEQYF.

The CDR3 nucleotides read TGTGCCAGCAGTTTATTCTCAGGGGTAGGGAATTCACCCCTCCACTTT. Residues: CASSLFSGVGNSPLHF. The V and J genes are TRBV27 and TRBJ1-6, with D maybe TRBD1 (6 bases). The V end was cut by 1 base, the J end by 7 bases, with 14 bases between. Per germline, CDR1 MNHEY and CDR2 SMNVEV (reference sequence). The CDR3 sequence is 16 residues long.